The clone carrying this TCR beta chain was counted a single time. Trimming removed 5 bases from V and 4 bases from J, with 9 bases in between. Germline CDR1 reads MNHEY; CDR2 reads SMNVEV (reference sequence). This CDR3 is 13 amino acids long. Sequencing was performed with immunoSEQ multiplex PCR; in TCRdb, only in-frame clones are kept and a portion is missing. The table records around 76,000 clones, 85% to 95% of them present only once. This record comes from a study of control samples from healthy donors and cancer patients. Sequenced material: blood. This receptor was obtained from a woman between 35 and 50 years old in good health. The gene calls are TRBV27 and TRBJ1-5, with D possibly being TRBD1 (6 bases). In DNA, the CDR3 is TGTGCCAGCAGTCTAGACAGGAATCAGCCCCAGCATTTT. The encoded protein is CASSLDRNQPQHF.